The 9 T cell receptor beta chains below all came from one sample that was sequenced in a study of CD8 T cells in Susac syndrome. Reverse transcription of 0.5 to 1 ug RNA was carried out with random hexamers. A single record per CDR3 protein comes from TCRdb applying MiXCR to the immunoSEQ multiplex PCR reads. The data contain about 180,000 distinct CDR3 sequences, approximately 94% of them singletons. The sequencing input was CD4+ T cells from PBMCs. These receptor sequences come from a human donor with Susac syndrome.

The chain combines TRBV20-1 with TRBJ1-2, with unresolved D. The V and J ends lost 1 base and 2 bases respectively, with 11 bases between them. Germline V lookup: CDR1 DFQATT, CDR2 SNEGSKA (reference sequence). The CDR3 contains 14 residues. The CDR3 nucleotides read TGCAGTGCTAGAGGTGGTGACATCAACTATGGCTACACCTTC. Its translation is CSARGGDINYGYTF.

This clonotype has only a few counts. The chain employs TRBV28 and TRBJ1-1; 7 bases line up with TRBD1. The CDR3 loop spans 12 amino acids. Looked up from germline, CDR1 is MDHEN and CDR2 is SYDVKM. Trimming cost V 5 bases and J 7 bases; bases outside gene matches: 4. The CDR3, as DNA: TGTGCCAGCAGTCTCCGACAGGGTGAAGCTTTCTTT. Translation gives CASSLRQGEAFF. The whole variable domain, remainder taken from reference TRBV28 and TRBJ1-1, is DVKVTQSSRYLVKRTGEKVFLECVQDMDHENMFWYRQDPGLGLRLIYFSYDVKMKEKGDIPEGYSVSREKKERFSLILESASTNQTSMYLCASSLRQGEAFFGQGTRLTVV.

The chain employs TRBV19 and TRBJ2-5; TRBD2 is a possible D gene (6 bases). The CDR3 has 15 residues. Germline V CDR1 and CDR2: LNHDA, SQIVND (reference sequence). V was pared by 3 bases and J by 5 bases, with 16 bases between. In DNA form, the CDR3 reads TGTGCCAGTAGTATGGGTTTCGGGGGTGTCGAGACCCAGTACTTC. Translation: CASSMGFGGVETQYF.

This clonotype was counted a single time. The chain combines TRBV3-1 with TRBJ1-1, with 12 positions matching TRBD1. Germline V gene lookup returns CDR1 LGHDT and CDR2 YNNKEL (reference sequence). V was pared by 4 bases and J by 7 bases, with 4 bases of the junction left unmatched. The CDR3 consists of 14 residues. The CDR3 region has the DNA TGTGCCAGCAGCCTCGGGACAGGGGGCTTTGAAGCTTTCTTT. Its translation: CASSLGTGGFEAFF.

The rearrangement uses TRBV3-1 and TRBJ2-7, with TRBD1 identical over 8 bases. This CDR3 has 14 residues. The trim removed 1 base at V and 6 bases at J, leaving 5 bases unmatched. Germline CDR1 LGHDT, CDR2 YNNKEL (reference sequence). Here the CDR3 DNA reads TGTGCCAGCAGCCAAGGGTACAGGGGGTCCGAGCAGTACTTC. Its protein product is CASSQGYRGSEQYF.

The chain carries TRBV19 and TRBJ1-5; D perhaps matches TRBD1 (5 bases). The germline gives CDR1 LNHDA, CDR2 SQIVND (reference sequence). Trimming shortened V by 0 bases and J by 9 bases, and 15 bases separated the two germline ends. This CDR3 contains 15 residues. CDR3 nucleotides: TGTGCCAGTAGTATAGAAAGTCGGCCAGGGCTGCCCCAGCATTTT. Its translation: CASSIESRPGLPQHF.

This rearrangement joins TRBV11-2 to TRBJ2-5; maybe TRBD2 (5 bases). Per germline, CDR1 SGHAT and CDR2 FQNNGV. The V end was cut by 8 bases, the J end by 2 bases, with 12 bases between. This CDR3 has 13 residues. The DNA of the CDR3 is TGTGCCAGCGGAGCAGCGGTACAAGAGACCCAGTACTTC. Translation: CASGAAVQETQYF.

The rearrangement joins TRBV29-1 to TRBJ1-5, with D possibly being TRBD1 (5 bases). The V gene's germline CDR1 is SQVTM and CDR2 ANQGSEA. Trimming removed 4 bases at V and 6 bases at J, with 13 bases between. The CDR3 is 13 residues long. The CDR3 loop is CSVGGLVGQPQHF. In DNA, the CDR3 is TGCAGCGTTGGGGGCCTGGTGGGTCAGCCCCAGCATTTT.

This clonotype occurred once. The chain carries TRBV7-2 and TRBJ2-7, with TRBD1 as a possible D gene (5 bases). There are 15 residues in the CDR3. Germline-derived CDR1 and CDR2 are SGHTA and FQGNSA. Trimming removed 1 base from V and 2 bases from J, with 12 bases in between. The CDR3 DNA is TGTGCCAGCAGCTTAGTGCTGGACACGACCTACGAGCAGTACTTC. Translating gives CASSLVLDTTYEQYF.